The 3 T cell receptor beta chains below were found in one sample sequenced in a study of shared T cell receptors in the human thymus. Profiled with immunoSEQ multiplex PCR; TCRdb holds only in-frame clones, not every one. Here the sample spans hundreds of thousands of clones, about 87% being singletons. In addition, the sample was reused for a study of human thymus T cells.

Sequencing was performed on thymocytes. These receptors were collected from a boy younger than two with a congenital heart defect.

The chain recombines TRBV10-3 with TRBJ1-1; the D gene is possibly TRBD1 (6 bases). This CDR3 contains 13 residues. The V gene's germline CDR1 is ENHRY and CDR2 SYGVKD. V was cut by 7 bases and J by 4 bases, with 13 bases left in between. The CDR3 is CAITNWTATEAFF. The DNA for the CDR3 is TGTGCCATCACCAACTGGACAGCCACTGAAGCTTTCTTT.

This chain joins TRBV9 and TRBJ2-1; D perhaps matches TRBD1 (6 bases). The CDR3 is made up of 13 amino acids. The germline CDR1 and CDR2 sequences are SGDLS and YYNGEE. With 4 bases removed from V and 4 bases from J, the gap between germline ends came to 9 bases. The CDR3 coding sequence is TGTGCCAGCAGCTTACAGGGTTACAATGAGCAGTTCTTC. It is translated as CASSLQGYNEQFF.

The V call is TRBV19, the J call TRBJ2-3; 10 positions agree with TRBD2. The CDR3 runs to 17 residues. Trimming cost V 6 bases and J 1 base; bases outside gene matches: 10. Germline assignment: CDR1 LNHDA and CDR2 SQIVND (reference sequence). The CDR3, as DNA: TGTGCCAGTAGCTCTTCAGGGGGGACTAGCGGCACAGATACGCAGTATTTT. Protein: CASSSSGGTSGTDTQYF. The full variable domain, with the rest looked up from reference TRBV19 and TRBJ2-3, is DGGITQSPKYLFRKEGQNVTLSCEQNLNHDAMYWYRQDPGQGLRLIYYSQIVNDFQKGDIAEGYSVSREKKESFPLTVTSAQKNPTAFYLCASSSSGGTSGTDTQYFGPGTRLTVL.